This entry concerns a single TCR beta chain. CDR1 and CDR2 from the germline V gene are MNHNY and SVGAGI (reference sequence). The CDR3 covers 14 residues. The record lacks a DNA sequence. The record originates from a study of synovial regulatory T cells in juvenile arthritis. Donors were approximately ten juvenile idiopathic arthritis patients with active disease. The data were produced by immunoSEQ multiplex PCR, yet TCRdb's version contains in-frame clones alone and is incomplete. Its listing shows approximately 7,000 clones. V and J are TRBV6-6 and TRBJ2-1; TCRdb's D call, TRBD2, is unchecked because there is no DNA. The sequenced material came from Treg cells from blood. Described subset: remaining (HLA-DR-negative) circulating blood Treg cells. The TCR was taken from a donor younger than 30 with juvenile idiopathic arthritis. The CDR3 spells CASSYRGQYNEQFF.